This TCR beta chain was profiled in a study of technical replicates of blood from a handful of donors (dated by TCRdb to the late 2010s). In regard to this clone: Its recognized antigen is unknown. Base qualities were left out, and no much larger clone turns up one base away.

The CDR1 and CDR2 encoded by the germline V gene are SQVTM and ANQGSEA. From the cysteine up to the phenylalanine, the CDR3 has a length of 15 residues. Only CDR3 DNA remains: 45 bases, in frame from the first base. For this chain, trimming is 6 bases at the V end and 2 bases at the J end, and the number of junction bases without a gene match is 6. Libraries were built with the immunoSEQ multiplex PCR assay. TCRdb stores this immuneACCESS table with in-frame sequences only. Part of the clones is absent; in the studies checked, under half of the shortfall reflects unresolved V genes, and no reason is known for the rest. This sample is represented by about 66,000 clones; over 75% of them were singletons. Around 4.6% of the sample rests with the top ten.

Sequencing used PBMCs. The V gene is TRBV29-1 and the J gene is TRBJ2-7, and 14 bases in between align with TRBD2. This sequence was found in a human donor in good health. Some clones in this sample may be carry-over from other donors' samples. The CDR3 region: CSVAGTSGGTYEQYF. The nucleotide sequence is TGCAGCGTAGCCGGGACTAGCGGGGGAACCTACGAGCAGTACTTC.